Below are 30 T cell receptor beta chains sequenced from a single sample in a study of CD8 T cells in Susac syndrome. Reverse transcription of roughly 0.5 to 1 ug RNA was performed with random hexamers. TCRdb fed the immunoSEQ multiplex PCR reads into MiXCR, producing one record per CDR3 protein. The sample lists more than 150,000 distinct CDR3 sequences; approximately 94% were seen once. The specimen sequenced was CD8+ T cells from PBMCs. The receptors shown here come from a human donor with multiple sclerosis.

The chain carries TRBV6-1 and TRBJ2-7; 9 bases match TRBD1. In germline, CDR1 is MNHNS, CDR2 SASEGT. This CDR3 comprises 14 residues. V shed 7 bases, J shed 2 bases, and the junction held 6 bases outside the gene matches. CDR3 in DNA: TGTGCCAGCACCTCGGACAGGGGTACCTACGAGCAGTACTTC. Protein: CASTSDRGTYEQYF.

V gene TRBV4-1 combines with J gene TRBJ2-6; D is undetermined. Germline values: CDR1 MGHRA, CDR2 YSYEKL. Trimming took 1 base from V and 2 from J, leaving 3 bases between them. The CDR3 spans 14 residues. The CDR3 spells CASSQGTGANVLTF. The DNA for the CDR3 is TGCGCCAGCAGCCAAGGGACTGGGGCCAACGTCCTGACTTTC.

As DNA, the CDR3 is TGCAGCGTTGAACTATACACAGGGGTGCTGGCCTACGAGCAGTACTTC. Its protein product is CSVELYTGVLAYEQYF. The chain employs TRBV29-1 and TRBJ2-7; 7 positions agree with TRBD1. Germline CDR1 reads SQVTM; CDR2 reads ANQGSEA. The CDR3 consists of 16 residues. The V segment lost 2 bases and the J segment 2 bases; nucleotides outside the gene matches: 12.

This chain connects TRBV3-1 to TRBJ1-6, with D tentatively TRBD1 (5 bases). The V gene lost 0 bases and the J gene lost 8 bases, with 14 bases spanning the gap. Germline V gene data show CDR1 as LGHDT and CDR2 as YNNKEL (reference sequence). CDR3 size: 16 residues. CDR3 DNA: TGTGCCAGCAGCCAAGAGGGCAGGGTTCGTTATTCACCCCTCCACTTT. Translation gives CASSQEGRVRYSPLHF.

This clonotype came up a few times. V is TRBV20-1 and J is TRBJ1-1; D is uncertain. This CDR3 region has 12 residues. Germline V CDR1 and CDR2: DFQATT, SNEGSKA (reference sequence). V lost 1 base and J 4 bases, leaving 7 bases between the germline ends. As DNA, the CDR3 is TGCAGTGCTAGAGGTGGAGGCACTGAAGCTTTCTTT. Translated: CSARGGGTEAFF.

The chain combines TRBV9 with TRBJ2-7; possibly TRBD2 for D (6 bases). This CDR3 has 14 residues. Per germline, CDR1 SGDLS and CDR2 YYNGEE. Trimming removed 4 bases at V and 1 base at J, with 12 bases between. In DNA form, the CDR3 reads TGTGCCAGCAGCCCCTGGGACTCGTCCTACGAGCAGTACTTC. It specifies CASSPWDSSYEQYF.

J is TRBJ2-7 and V is TRBV29-1; 9 bases fit TRBD1. The CDR3 is 16 residues long. With V trimmed by 6 bases and J by 2 bases, 14 bases remained unmatched. Germline V lookup: CDR1 SQVTM, CDR2 ANQGSEA. The CDR3 DNA reads as TGCAGCGTCGAGGGGACAGGGAGTGATCGTACCTACGAGCAGTACTTC. Amino acids: CSVEGTGSDRTYEQYF.

This clonotype came up a few times. A junction boundary mismatches the germline segment, possibly from a read error. The chain couples TRBV7-9 to TRBJ1-5; weak D call: TRBD1 (6 bases). Per germline, CDR1 SEHNR and CDR2 FQNEAQ (reference sequence). The CDR3 length is 14 residues. The DNA of the CDR3 is TGTGCCAGCAGTTTAGGGGGGGTCAATCAGCCCCAGCATTTT. This translates into CASSLGGVNQPQHF.

The genes are TRBV2 and TRBJ2-4, with D perhaps TRBD2 (6 bases). Trimming cost V 4 bases and J 0 bases, with 13 bases left between them. This CDR3 has 16 residues. Germline CDR1 reads SNHLY; CDR2 reads FYNNEI. The DNA of the CDR3 is TGTGCCAGCAGTGTGACTAGAACCCTAGCCAAAAACATTCAGTACTTC. It is translated as CASSVTRTLAKNIQYF.

The chain has TRBV6-2 or TRBV6-3 and TRBJ2-7; D is possibly TRBD1 (5 bases). V dropped 4 bases and J dropped 3 bases, with 19 bases sitting between them. CDR1 MNHEY and CDR2 SVGEGT come from the germline V gene. This CDR3 has 16 residues. The CDR3 region is CASSFNKEDTYYEQYF. The CDR3 DNA follows: TGTGCCAGCAGTTTTAACAAAGAGGACACATACTACGAGCAGTACTTC.

The chain is built from TRBV6-6 and TRBJ1-1; D is uncertain. Trimming took 6 bases from V and 1 from J, leaving 9 bases between them. The CDR3 length is 13 residues. Germline lookup yields CDR1 MNHNY and CDR2 SVGAGI (reference sequence). Here the CDR3 DNA reads TGTGCCAGCAGACGACACCCGAACACTGAAGCTTTCTTT. It specifies CASRRHPNTEAFF.

This chain connects TRBV7-3 to TRBJ2-1, with D unclear. This CDR3 spans 12 amino acids. The germline V and J ends were trimmed by 5 bases and 7 bases, with 9 bases remaining between them. Germline loops: CDR1 SGHTA, CDR2 FQGTGA. The CDR3 region is CASSPNRNEQFF. CDR3 coding DNA: TGTGCCAGCAGCCCAAATCGGAATGAGCAGTTCTTC.

This chain joins TRBV15 and TRBJ1-4; D is unresolved. Between the trimmed V and J ends, which lost 0 bases and 11 bases, there was a span of 16 bases. The length of the CDR3 is 15 residues. Germline V gene data show CDR1 as LNHNV and CDR2 as YYDKDF (reference sequence). The CDR3 loop is CATSREPLVQEKLFF. CDR3 sequence (DNA): TGTGCCACCAGCAGAGAACCATTGGTGCAAGAGAAACTGTTTTTT.

V usage is TRBV27 and J usage is TRBJ2-1; no definite D call. Trimming removed 5 bases at V and 8 bases at J, with 13 bases between. The CDR3 is 13 residues long. Germline-derived CDR1 and CDR2 are MNHEY and SMNVEV (reference sequence). The CDR3 loop reads CASSPPGPDEQFF. The CDR3, as DNA: TGTGCCAGCAGTCCGCCCGGCCCTGATGAGCAGTTCTTC.

This chain uses TRBV2 with TRBJ2-7; 7 nucleotides agree with TRBD1. Trimming removed 6 bases from V and 0 bases from J; junction bases left unmatched: 8. The CDR3 runs to 15 residues. The germline V gene has CDR1 SNHLY and CDR2 FYNNEI. CDR3: CASRATGASSYEQYF. CDR3 nucleotides: TGTGCCAGCAGGGCCACAGGGGCTAGCTCCTACGAGCAGTACTTC.

The chain uses TRBV7-3 and TRBJ1-1; no definite D call. This CDR3 is 13 amino acids long. Trimming removed 2 bases at V and 4 bases at J, with 8 bases between. The germline V gene has CDR1 SGHTA and CDR2 FQGTGA. This chain's CDR3 is CASSLGPTTEAFF. The CDR3 region has the DNA TGTGCCAGCAGCTTAGGGCCAACCACTGAAGCTTTCTTT.

The sample holds one count of this clonotype. V is TRBV2 and J is TRBJ2-2, with D maybe TRBD1 (6 bases). V lost 10 bases, J lost 0 bases, and 15 bases lay in between. In germline, CDR1 is SNHLY, CDR2 FYNNEI. The CDR3 runs 15 residues. In nucleotides, the CDR3 is TGTGCCACCCAGGGGAGTCGCTCGAACACCGGGGAGCTGTTTTTT. This gives the protein CATQGSRSNTGELFF.

The CDR3 sequence is CASRDRQDTQYF. Written as DNA, the CDR3 is TGTGCCAGCCGGGACAGGCAGGATACGCAGTATTTT. This chain joins TRBV27 and TRBJ2-3, with 8 bases fitting TRBD1. V shed 8 bases, J shed 6 bases, and the junction held 4 bases outside the gene matches. The CDR3 covers 12 residues. Per germline, CDR1 MNHEY and CDR2 SMNVEV (reference sequence).

This chain connects TRBV9 to TRBJ2-1; the match to TRBD2 covers 7 bases. Germline lookup yields CDR1 SGDLS and CDR2 YYNGEE. The CDR3 sequence is 15 residues long. The trim removed 4 bases at V and 8 bases at J, leaving 12 bases unmatched. CDR3 coding DNA: TGTGCCAGCAGCCACGGGACTACCGATGGGGATGAGCAGTTCTTC. Its protein is CASSHGTTDGDEQFF.

The chain links TRBV27 to TRBJ1-1; D is ambiguous. Trimming removed 3 bases from V and 3 bases from J, with 14 bases in between. The CDR3 is 15 amino acids. Per the germline V gene, CDR1 is MNHEY and CDR2 is SMNVEV (reference sequence). The CDR3 DNA follows: TGTGCCAGCAGTTTCGAGCCGAGGTGGTACACTGAAGCTTTCTTT. It encodes CASSFEPRWYTEAFF.

The rearrangement joins TRBV20-1 to TRBJ2-7; 8 nucleotides match TRBD1. V was pared by 6 bases and J by 2 bases, with 9 bases of the junction left unmatched. The germline V gene has CDR1 DFQATT and CDR2 SNEGSKA (reference sequence). This CDR3 has 14 amino acids. CDR3 nucleotide sequence: TGCAGTGCAGAAGACCGGGACAGGACCTACGAGCAGTACTTC. Translated: CSAEDRDRTYEQYF.

This clonotype showed up just once. The V gene is TRBV10-3, the J gene TRBJ1-2; D is possibly TRBD1 (5 bases). Between the trimmed V and J ends, which lost 6 bases and 1 base, there was a span of 12 bases. Germline CDR1 reads ENHRY; CDR2 reads SYGVKD. This CDR3 comprises 14 residues. DNA for the CDR3: TGTGCCATCAGCAAGACAGAAAATAACTATGGCTACACCTTC. Translated: CAISKTENNYGYTF.

V gene TRBV5-1 combines with J gene TRBJ2-7; no firm D call. The germline V and J ends were trimmed by 5 bases and 4 bases, with 13 bases remaining between them. CDR3 length: 13 residues. CDR1 and CDR2 (germline): SGHRS, YFSETQ. CDR3 DNA sequence: TGCGCCAGCAGTTCCGAAGGCCAGTACGAGCAGTACTTC. Translation: CASSSEGQYEQYF.

The chain couples TRBV9 to TRBJ1-5; a possible D gene is TRBD1 (5 bases). Trimming cost V 2 bases and J 4 bases, with 10 bases left between them. The CDR3 runs to 14 residues. CDR1 is SGDLS, CDR2 YYNGEE, per germline. CDR3 coding DNA: TGTGCCAGCAGCGTCGGGACGGAAAATCAGCCCCAGCATTTT. It is translated as CASSVGTENQPQHF.

J is TRBJ1-2 and V is TRBV10-3, with D possibly TRBD1 on 5 matching bases. This CDR3 contains 15 residues. V was cut by 6 bases and J by 4 bases, with 18 bases left in between. CDR1 and CDR2 (germline): ENHRY, SYGVKD. In DNA, the CDR3 is TGTGCCATCAGCCACGACAGACAAGAGGGCTATGGCTACACCTTC. This codes for CAISHDRQEGYGYTF.

The rearrangement links TRBV12-3 or TRBV12-4 to TRBJ1-5, with D possibly being TRBD1 (6 bases). V dropped 1 base and J dropped 7 bases, with 11 bases sitting between them. This CDR3 spans 14 amino acids. For the CDR3, the DNA is TGTGCCAGCAGTTTAGAGGGGGGGAAGCAGCCCCAGCATTTT. Translating gives CASSLEGGKQPQHF.

V is TRBV9 and J is TRBJ2-3, with D tentatively TRBD1 or TRBD2 (5 bases each). CDR3 length equals 15 residues. Trimming took off 4 bases at V and 5 bases at J, with 17 bases between the two ends. In germline, CDR1 is SGDLS, CDR2 YYNGEE. As DNA, the CDR3 is TGTGCCAGCAGCCCGGGTGGGGGTGGATTAGATACGCAGTATTTT. It specifies CASSPGGGGLDTQYF. The variable domain in full, completed from reference TRBV9 and TRBJ2-3, reads DSGVTQTPKHLITATGQRVTLRCSPRSGDLSVYWYQQSLDQGLQFLIQYYNGEERAKGNILERFSAQQFPDLHSELNLSSLELGDSALYFCASSPGGGGLDTQYFGPGTRLTVL.

V and J are TRBV13 and TRBJ2-1, with D uncertain. The V and J ends lost 0 bases and 5 bases respectively, with 2 bases between them. This CDR3 is built from 12 residues. The germline gives CDR1 PRHDT, CDR2 FYEKMQ (reference sequence). CDR3 nucleotide sequence: TGTGCCAGCAGCTTAGGTAACAATGAGCAGTTCTTC. This codes for CASSLGNNEQFF.

The genes are TRBV2 and TRBJ2-2; 10 nucleotides align to TRBD1. V was pared by 3 bases and J by 4 bases, with 2 bases of the junction left unmatched. Germline CDR1 reads SNHLY; CDR2 reads FYNNEI. The CDR3 covers 15 residues. For the CDR3, the DNA is TGTGCCAGCAGTGAGTGGGACAGGGGCACCGGGGAGCTGTTTTTT. Protein product: CASSEWDRGTGELFF.

This clonotype was counted between two and nine times. The V call is TRBV12-3 or TRBV12-4, the J call TRBJ2-4; weak D call: TRBD1 (6 bases). This CDR3 region has 12 residues. Trimming removed 6 bases at V and 7 bases at J, with 10 bases between. The CDR3 sequence: CASSPQGNIQYF. The CDR3 region has the DNA TGTGCCAGCAGCCCCCAGGGGAACATTCAGTACTTC.